This passage covers 17 T cell receptor beta chains from one sample sequenced in a study of blood T cell repertoires in COVID-19. TCRdb's table, derived via immunoSEQ multiplex PCR, lists solely in-frame clones and lacks some. The data contain more than 300,000 clones, 91% of them singletons. The material sequenced was PBMCs or T cells enriched from blood (not recorded which). The receptors come from a woman between 35 and 50 years old who had been exposed to COVID-19.

This clone was recorded a few times. V usage is TRBV5-8 and J usage is TRBJ1-2, with a weak D call TRBD1 (6 bases). V was trimmed by 0 bases and J by 5 bases, leaving 11 bases between them. Germline assignment: CDR1 SGHTS and CDR2 YDEGEE. The CDR3 sequence is 14 residues long. The CDR3 region has the DNA TGTGCCAGCAGCTTGGCAGGGGCCGGATATGGCTACACCTTC. It yields the protein CASSLAGAGYGYTF.

The chain is built from TRBV18 and TRBJ1-4; D gene unclear. CDR3 size: 13 residues. Trimming cost V 2 bases and J 4 bases, with 5 bases left between them. Germline V lookup: CDR1 KGHSH, CDR2 LQKENI. In DNA form, the CDR3 reads TGTGCCAGCTCACCAGGGAGTAATGAAAAACTGTTTTTT. Protein: CASSPGSNEKLFF.

The rearrangement joins TRBV19 to TRBJ1-1; D ambiguous. Looked up from germline, CDR1 is LNHDA and CDR2 is SQIVND (reference sequence). Trimming took off 3 bases at V and 1 base at J, with 12 bases between the two ends. The CDR3 has 15 residues. The CDR3 bases are TGTGCCAGTAGTATGGTTGACTTGAGGAACACTGAAGCTTTCTTT. Amino acids: CASSMVDLRNTEAFF.

This clone was observed a single time. V gene TRBV5-1 combines with J gene TRBJ2-1, with 14 bases fitting TRBD2. V shed 3 bases, J shed 10 bases, and the junction held 0 bases outside the gene matches. Germline lookup yields CDR1 SGHRS and CDR2 YFSETQ. This CDR3 is built from 13 residues. CDR3 bases: TGCGCCAGCAGCTGGACTAGCGGGAGGGAGCAGTTCTTC. Encoded protein: CASSWTSGREQFF.

The gene calls are TRBV30 and TRBJ1-1, with 8 bases matching TRBD1. Germline V gene data show CDR1 as GTSNPN and CDR2 as SVGIG (reference sequence). After removal of 0 bases from V and 9 bases from J, the junction contained 15 bases not matched to a gene. CDR3 length: 16 residues. The CDR3: CAWSVSWGRGRVKAFF. As DNA, the CDR3 is TGTGCCTGGAGTGTATCGTGGGGCAGGGGGCGGGTAAAAGCTTTCTTT.

This clone was detected only once. The chain couples TRBV7-9 to TRBJ2-1; 10 bases map to TRBD1. With 5 bases clipped from V and 7 bases from J, the junction kept 8 bases outside the gene matches. Looked up from germline, CDR1 is SEHNR and CDR2 is FQNEAQ (reference sequence). The CDR3 extends over 15 amino acids. The CDR3, as DNA: TGTGCCAGCAGCCCAGGGACAGGGGACGAAAATGAGCAGTTCTTC. Amino acid sequence: CASSPGTGDENEQFF.

J is TRBJ2-2 and V is TRBV7-2; 10 bases are shared with TRBD2. Germline CDR1 reads SGHTA; CDR2 reads FQGNSA. The CDR3 runs to 15 residues. V gave up 5 bases and J gave up 5 bases; unmatched junction bases: 5. For the CDR3, the DNA is TGTGCCAGCAGCCCCAAAGCGGGAGGGACCGGGGAGCTGTTTTTT. It specifies CASSPKAGGTGELFF.

The chain couples TRBV18 to TRBJ1-5; perhaps TRBD1 as D (6 bases). CDR1 and CDR2 (germline): KGHSH, LQKENI. This CDR3 spans 15 amino acids. V was shortened by 1 base and J by 0 bases, with 7 bases between the two germline ends. In DNA, the CDR3 is TGTGCCAGCTCACCACGGGACACTAGCAATCAGCCCCAGCATTTT. This encodes CASSPRDTSNQPQHF. Drawing the rest from reference TRBV18 and TRBJ1-5, the complete variable domain is NAGVMQNPRHLVRRRGQEARLRCSPMKGHSHVYWYRQLPEEGLKFMVYLQKENIIDESGMPKERFSAEFPKEGPSILRIQQVVRGDSAAYFCASSPRDTSNQPQHFGDGTRLSIL.

CDR3 nucleotides: TGTGCCAGCAGCTTAGCAGCGGGAGGCCCCTACAATGAGCAGTTCTTC. It codes for CASSLAAGGPYNEQFF. The V gene is TRBV7-2, the J gene TRBJ2-1, with 9 bases lining up with TRBD2. The V and J ends lost 0 bases and 2 bases, in that order; junction bases with no gene match: 2. Per germline, CDR1 SGHTA and CDR2 FQGNSA. The CDR3 runs 16 residues.

V and J are TRBV18 and TRBJ1-2, with D uncertain. Germline V gives CDR1 KGHSH, CDR2 LQKENI. Trimming pared 3 bases from V and 7 bases from J, leaving 9 bases between. The CDR3 runs to 12 residues. CDR3 DNA sequence: TGTGCCAGCTCACCGGAGAGCGGTGGCTACACCTTC. Translated, it gives CASSPESGGYTF.

The chain links TRBV6-5 to TRBJ1-6; 9 bases align to TRBD1. Trimming removed 0 bases from V and 5 bases from J; junction bases left unmatched: 2. The CDR3 loop spans 16 amino acids. Germline CDR1 and CDR2: MNHEY and SVGAGI. The chain's CDR3 is CASSYSNRGHNSPLHF. The CDR3, as DNA: TGTGCCAGCAGTTACTCAAACAGGGGGCATAATTCACCCCTCCACTTT.

The V gene is TRBV2, the J gene TRBJ1-1, with 7 bases matching TRBD1. This CDR3 has 12 residues. Trimming cost V 4 bases and J 11 bases; bases outside gene matches: 7. Germline loops: CDR1 SNHLY, CDR2 FYNNEI. This CDR3 reads CASSADRAGAFF. As DNA, the CDR3 is TGTGCCAGCAGTGCCGACAGGGCCGGGGCTTTCTTT.

The chain couples TRBV19 to TRBJ2-1; possibly TRBD2 for D (6 bases). Trimming pared 7 bases from V and 11 bases from J, leaving 18 bases between. In germline, CDR1 is LNHDA, CDR2 SQIVND (reference sequence). The CDR3 is 13 residues long. CDR3 sequence (DNA): TGTGCCAGTACCGATCAATGGGCGGGGAAGCAGTTCTTC. This sequence encodes CASTDQWAGKQFF.

This chain connects TRBV30 to TRBJ2-1; 14 bases map to TRBD2. Germline CDR1 and CDR2: GTSNPN and SVGIG (reference sequence). Germline trimming cut 5 bases from V and 6 bases from J; bases unmatched to any gene: 9. The CDR3 runs 16 residues. CDR3 sequence: CAWRAPGLAGVNEQFF. The CDR3 DNA follows: TGTGCCTGGCGAGCCCCGGGACTAGCGGGAGTCAATGAGCAGTTCTTC.

The chain employs TRBV7-9 and TRBJ1-2, with a possible D match to TRBD1 (5 bases). In germline, CDR1 is SEHNR, CDR2 FQNEAQ (reference sequence). The V and J ends lost 5 bases and 8 bases respectively, with 15 bases between them. This CDR3 has 13 residues. CDR3 bases: TGTGCCAGCAGCGCTGGGGCAGGACGGGGCTACACCTTC. This codes for CASSAGAGRGYTF.

The CDR3: CAWTETDSGANVLTF. In nucleotides, the CDR3 is TGTGCCTGGACCGAGACTGACTCTGGGGCCAACGTCCTGACTTTC. The rearrangement joins TRBV30 to TRBJ2-6; D remains unclear. The length of the CDR3 is 15 residues. CDR1 and CDR2 (germline): GTSNPN, SVGIG (reference sequence). V gave up 4 bases and J gave up 0 bases, with 10 bases separating them.

The chain joins TRBV6-5 to TRBJ1-1; TRBD1 matches 8 bases. The trim removed 10 bases at V and 0 bases at J, leaving 7 bases unmatched. The CDR3 is made up of 14 amino acids. Germline loops: CDR1 MNHEY, CDR2 SVGAGI. CDR3 in DNA: TGTGCCACCCGGGACAGGCGGTTGAACACTGAAGCTTTCTTT. Translating gives CATRDRRLNTEAFF.